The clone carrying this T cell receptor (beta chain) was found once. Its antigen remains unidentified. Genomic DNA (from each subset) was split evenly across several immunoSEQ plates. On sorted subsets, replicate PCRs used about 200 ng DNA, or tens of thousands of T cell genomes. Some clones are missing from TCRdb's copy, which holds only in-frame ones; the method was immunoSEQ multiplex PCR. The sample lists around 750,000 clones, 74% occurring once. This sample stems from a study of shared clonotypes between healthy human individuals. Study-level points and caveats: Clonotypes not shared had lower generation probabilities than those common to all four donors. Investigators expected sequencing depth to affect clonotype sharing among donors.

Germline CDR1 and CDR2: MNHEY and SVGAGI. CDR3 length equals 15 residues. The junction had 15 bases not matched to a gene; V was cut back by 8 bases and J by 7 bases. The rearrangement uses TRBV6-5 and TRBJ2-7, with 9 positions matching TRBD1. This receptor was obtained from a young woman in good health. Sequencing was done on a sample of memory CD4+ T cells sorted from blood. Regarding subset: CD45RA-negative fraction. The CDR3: CASYSGGTGRREQYF. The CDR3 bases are TGTGCCAGCTATTCTGGGGGGACAGGGCGAAGAGAGCAGTACTTC.